These 17 T cell receptor beta chains originate from one sample sequenced in a study of OX40 agonist ivuxolimab in advanced cancers. The repertoire was sequenced with immunoSEQ multiplex PCR; TCRdb's copy has only in-frame clones and lacks some. Of around 78,000 clones in the sample, 85% to 90% were seen once. The starting material was CD4+ or CD8+ T cells sorted from blood, obtained in a trial of the OX40 agonist ivuxolimab. These TCRs come from an adult with an advanced solid tumor such as melanoma, head and neck, liver or kidney cancer.

The rearrangement uses TRBV9 and TRBJ2-2; D not resolved. V lost 0 bases to trimming and J lost 7 bases, with 7 bases between them. The germline gives CDR1 SGDLS, CDR2 YYNGEE. The length of the CDR3 is 13 residues. CDR3 loop: CASSVDGYGELFF. CDR3 nucleotide sequence: TGTGCCAGCAGCGTAGATGGGTACGGGGAGCTGTTTTTT.

The CDR3 here is CASSVGREETQYF. CDR3 sequence (DNA): TGTGCCAGCAGTGTGGGTCGTGAGGAGACCCAGTACTTC. The V and J genes are TRBV6-4 and TRBJ2-5; D is uncertain. From germline, CDR1 is MRHNA and CDR2 SNTAGT. This CDR3 has 13 amino acids. Trimming stripped 4 bases from V and 5 bases from J, with 11 bases between.

The chain couples TRBV9 to TRBJ1-2; D gene uncertain. Germline V gene data show CDR1 as SGDLS and CDR2 as YYNGEE. With 0 bases removed from V and 3 bases from J, the gap between germline ends came to 12 bases. This CDR3 has 15 amino acids. The CDR3: CASSVGYTPHYGYTF. CDR3 bases: TGTGCCAGCAGCGTAGGGTACACCCCCCACTATGGCTACACCTTC. Combining the CDR3 with reference TRBV9 and TRBJ1-2 gives the whole variable domain DSGVTQTPKHLITATGQRVTLRCSPRSGDLSVYWYQQSLDQGLQFLIQYYNGEERAKGNILERFSAQQFPDLHSELNLSSLELGDSALYFCASSVGYTPHYGYTFGSGTRLTVV.

The V gene is TRBV5-4, the J gene TRBJ1-1, with 7 bases lining up with TRBD1. This CDR3 has 14 amino acids. J was trimmed by 4 bases and V by 4 bases; bases with no gene match: 7. The germline V gene encodes CDR1 SGHNT and CDR2 YYREEE (reference sequence). The CDR3 sequence is CASSRDSFSTEAFF. The CDR3 coding sequence is TGTGCCAGCAGCCGGGACAGCTTCTCCACTGAAGCTTTCTTT.

The chain links TRBV11-1 to TRBJ2-7; the D gene is possibly TRBD1 (6 bases). The germline V and J ends were trimmed by 5 bases and 3 bases, with 11 bases remaining between them. CDR3 size: 13 residues. The germline CDR1 and CDR2 sequences are SGHAT and FQDESV (reference sequence). CDR3 DNA: TGTGCCAGCAGCCCCCGGGGACACTACGAGCAGTACTTC. Translated, it gives CASSPRGHYEQYF.

The CDR3 DNA follows: TGTGCCAGCAGCGCCCTTTTGCAGGGTGGCACCGGGGAGCTGTTTTTT. It encodes CASSALLQGGTGELFF. This chain uses TRBV11-2 with TRBJ2-2; tentatively, D is TRBD1 (5 bases). The CDR3 covers 16 residues. Between the trimmed V and J ends, which lost 5 bases and 4 bases, there was a span of 17 bases. Germline V gene data show CDR1 as SGHAT and CDR2 as FQNNGV.

The V gene is TRBV7-2, the J gene TRBJ2-4; D perhaps matches TRBD1 (5 bases). Germline V CDR1 and CDR2: SGHTA, FQGNSA. CDR3 length: 17 residues. Deletions cut 5 bases from V and 7 bases from J, with 24 bases between. CDR3 residues: CASSPDRVGLGINIQYF. Written as DNA, the CDR3 is TGTGCCAGCAGCCCTGATCGCGTGGGGCTGGGCATCAACATTCAGTACTTC.

The V and J genes are TRBV29-1 and TRBJ1-2; D is undetermined. V lost 7 bases to trimming and J lost 3 bases, with 6 bases between them. CDR1 and CDR2 from the germline V gene are SQVTM and ANQGSEA. The CDR3 has 10 amino acids. This CDR3 is CSARDYGYTF. The DNA of the CDR3 is TGCAGCGCCCGGGACTATGGCTACACCTTC.

This chain's CDR3 is CASSNQGVSQPQHF. CDR3 coding DNA: TGTGCCAGCAGCAACCAGGGGGTGAGTCAGCCCCAGCATTTT. The chain is built from TRBV5-3 and TRBJ1-5; the match to TRBD1 covers 7 bases. TRBV5-3 qualifies as an ORF whose function is uncertain. Trimming at V came to 8 bases and at J to 6 bases, leaving 11 bases not matched to a gene. CDR3 length: 14 residues.

In DNA form, the CDR3 reads TGCGCCAGCGCTTCTAGGGGGCCCCAGTACTTC. Protein: CASASRGPQYF. The chain has TRBV5-1 and TRBJ2-5; TRBD1 matches at 7 bases. The trim removed 7 bases at V and 9 bases at J, leaving 6 bases unmatched. There are 11 residues in the CDR3. CDR1 is SGHRS, CDR2 YFSETQ, per germline. Together with reference TRBV5-1 and TRBJ2-5, the CDR3 gives the full variable domain: KAGVTQTPRYLIKTRGQQVTLSCSPISGHRSVSWYQQTPGQGLQFLFEYFSETQRNKGNFPGRFSGRQFSNSRSEMNVSTLELGDSALYLCASASRGPQYFGPGTRLLVL.

The CDR3 DNA sequence: TGTGCCAGCATAATAGCGGGGGAGTCCTACGAGCAGTACTTC. It is translated as CASIIAGESYEQYF. V gene TRBV2 combines with J gene TRBJ2-7, with 9 nucleotides matching TRBD2. Germline-derived CDR1 and CDR2 are SNHLY and FYNNEI. V lost 7 bases, J lost 1 base, and 5 bases stayed unmatched. The CDR3 runs 14 residues.

The chain couples TRBV29-1 to TRBJ2-7, with D perhaps matching TRBD1 (7 bases). From germline, CDR1 is SQVTM and CDR2 ANQGSEA. V shed 0 bases and J shed 4 bases, with 19 bases lying between them. This CDR3 spans 16 amino acids. The CDR3 is CSVEERRGPLHYEQYF. As DNA, the CDR3 is TGCAGCGTTGAAGAGCGGAGGGGGCCTCTACATTACGAGCAGTACTTC.

The chain has TRBV29-1 and TRBJ2-7; 10 bases map to TRBD1. V trimming: 4 bases; J trimming: 5 bases; junction bases outside the gene matches: 2. The CDR3 is 12 residues long. Per the germline V gene, CDR1 is SQVTM and CDR2 is ANQGSEA. CDR3 DNA: TGCAGCGTTGGGGACAGGGGAAACGAGCAGTACTTC. This encodes CSVGDRGNEQYF.

This clone turned up a few times. In DNA form, the CDR3 reads TGTGCCAGTAGTATCGGGTGGAGGCAGCCCCAGCATTTT. This sequence encodes CASSIGWRQPQHF. This chain connects TRBV19 to TRBJ1-5; no clear D gene. The CDR3 consists of 13 residues. Germline loops: CDR1 LNHDA, CDR2 SQIVND (reference sequence). Trimming stripped 3 bases from V and 7 bases from J, with 10 bases between. Filled out from reference TRBV19 and TRBJ1-5, the complete variable domain reads DGGITQSPKYLFRKEGQNVTLSCEQNLNHDAMYWYRQDPGQGLRLIYYSQIVNDFQKGDIAEGYSVSREKKESFPLTVTSAQKNPTAFYLCASSIGWRQPQHFGDGTRLSIL.

The V and J genes are TRBV28 and TRBJ2-2; 10 bases align to TRBD2. Germline CDR1 is MDHEN and CDR2 is SYDVKM. The CDR3 has 15 amino acids. Germline trimming cut 6 bases from V and 7 bases from J; bases unmatched to any gene: 8. CDR3 sequence: CASRSSGGPRGELFF. The CDR3 DNA reads TGTGCCAGCAGGTCTAGCGGGGGCCCTCGCGGGGAGCTGTTTTTT.

The chain has TRBV18 and TRBJ2-5, with 8 bases fitting TRBD1. This CDR3 has 14 amino acids. V shed 7 bases, J shed 5 bases, and the junction held 9 bases outside the gene matches. Germline V gives CDR1 KGHSH, CDR2 LQKENI. The CDR3 bases are TGTGCCAGCTGCGAGCAGGGGGCGGTGGAGACCCAGTACTTC. Its protein is CASCEQGAVETQYF.

V is TRBV18 and J is TRBJ1-2, with no clear D. CDR1 KGHSH and CDR2 LQKENI come from the germline V gene. The CDR3 is 14 amino acids. V shed 4 bases and J shed 1 base, with 10 bases lying between them. The CDR3 DNA reads as TGTGCCAGCTCACGGGAAACAGATAACTATGGCTACACCTTC. Translated, it gives CASSRETDNYGYTF.